The 18 T cell receptor beta chains listed next were all sequenced from one sample in a study of CD8+ T cells in alopecia areata. RNA extraction was followed by reverse transcription into cDNA, which acted as the sequencing template. TCRdb keeps only in-frame clones here, not all; method: immunoSEQ multiplex PCR. This sample has around 50,000 clones; 96% occur once, and the top ten carry roughly 24%. This specimen consisted of CD8+ T cells sorted from blood, obtained at week 0. The receptors were gathered from a human donor with alopecia areata.

The chain couples TRBV4-1 to TRBJ2-2, with 8 bases lining up with TRBD1. V dropped 2 bases and J dropped 3; count of bases not matched to a gene: 8. Germline CDR1 is MGHRA and CDR2 is YSYEKL. This CDR3 has 17 residues. The CDR3 here is CASSQRNTGGHTGELFF. CDR3 bases: TGCGCCAGCAGCCAACGTAATACAGGGGGGCACACCGGGGAGCTGTTTTTT.

V and J are TRBV6-1 and TRBJ2-1; D remains unclear. Deletions cut 3 bases from V and 4 bases from J, with 4 bases between. Germline V CDR1 and CDR2: MNHNS, SASEGT. CDR3 size: 12 residues. This chain's CDR3 is CASSDLYNEQFF. CDR3 coding DNA: TGTGCCAGCAGTGATCTGTACAATGAGCAGTTCTTC.

This clone was counted once. The genes are TRBV6-5 and TRBJ1-5; D unresolved. Germline V gene lookup returns CDR1 MNHEY and CDR2 SVGAGI. The CDR3 is 13 residues long. Trimming shortened V by 2 bases and J by 4 bases, and 6 bases separated the two germline ends. In DNA form, the CDR3 reads TGTGCCAGCAGTTACATGGGTAATCAGCCCCAGCATTTT. Translating it yields CASSYMGNQPQHF.

V is TRBV5-5 and J is TRBJ2-3, with TRBD1 matching over 7 bases. CDR1 SGHKS and CDR2 YYEKEE come from the germline V gene (reference sequence). The CDR3 has 16 amino acids. V shed 3 bases, J shed 2 bases, and the junction held 9 bases outside the gene matches. The CDR3 DNA is TGTGCCAGCAGCTGGACCCCGGGACAGTCCACAGATACGCAGTATTTT. As protein: CASSWTPGQSTDTQYF.

V is TRBV7-9 and J is TRBJ2-1; D gene unclear. The CDR3 covers 11 residues. CDR1 and CDR2 (germline): SEHNR, FQNEAQ (reference sequence). V gave up 5 bases and J gave up 9 bases, with 8 bases separating them. The CDR3 protein is CASSRLGEQFF. For the CDR3, the DNA is TGTGCCAGCAGCCGACTGGGTGAGCAGTTCTTC.

This clone is a singleton in its sample. The chain uses TRBV29-1 and TRBJ2-7; D may be TRBD1 (6 bases). CDR3 length: 13 residues. V dropped 6 bases and J dropped 2 bases, with 14 bases sitting between them. Per germline, CDR1 SQVTM and CDR2 ANQGSEA. For the CDR3, the DNA is TGCAGCGTGGCTCCGGGACAAGCCTACGAGCAGTACTTC. Translated: CSVAPGQAYEQYF.

The chain joins TRBV29-1 to TRBJ1-1; D not certain. The ends were cut back, 2 bases at V and 2 bases at J, with 6 bases in the middle. Germline V lookup: CDR1 SQVTM, CDR2 ANQGSEA. The CDR3 is 12 amino acids. The CDR3, as DNA: TGCAGCGTTGAACTACATAACACTGAAGCTTTCTTT. It encodes CSVELHNTEAFF.

This chain uses TRBV9 with TRBJ2-5, with TRBD1 matching 7 bases. Looked up from germline, CDR1 is SGDLS and CDR2 is YYNGEE. This CDR3 comprises 14 residues. Losses at the gene ends were 2 bases for V and 2 bases for J; bases not matched to a gene: 3. The CDR3 region has the DNA TGTGCCAGCAGCGTGACAGGGTTGCAAGAGACCCAGTACTTC. This codes for CASSVTGLQETQYF.

The genes are TRBV13 and TRBJ2-5, with a possible D match to TRBD1 (5 bases). The CDR3 contains 18 residues. Germline assignment: CDR1 PRHDT and CDR2 FYEKMQ (reference sequence). V lost 0 bases, J lost 0 bases, and 17 bases lay in between. The CDR3, as DNA: TGTGCCAGCAGCTTAGGAGTTCCTGGACAAGCCTACCAAGAGACCCAGTACTTC. Its translation: CASSLGVPGQAYQETQYF.

The rearrangement uses TRBV5-5 and TRBJ1-3, with 9 bases matching TRBD1. After removal of 0 bases from V and 0 bases from J, the junction contained 10 bases not matched to a gene. The CDR3 covers 19 residues. The germline CDR1 and CDR2 sequences are SGHKS and YYEKEE (reference sequence). CDR3 loop: CASSLETTGGRLSGNTIYF. DNA of the CDR3: TGTGCCAGCAGCTTGGAGACGACAGGGGGTCGACTCTCTGGAAACACCATATATTTT.

The rearrangement links TRBV29-1 to TRBJ2-2; D not certain. The CDR3 is made up of 12 amino acids. Germline V gene lookup returns CDR1 SQVTM and CDR2 ANQGSEA. V lost 4 bases and J lost 4, with 7 bases in between. In DNA form, the CDR3 reads TGCAGCGTTGTTCCTGGCACCGGGGAGCTGTTTTTT. It yields the protein CSVVPGTGELFF.

CDR3 DNA sequence: TGTGCCAGCGGGGCAGGATCTGCCTACAATGAGCAGTTCTTC. It translates to CASGAGSAYNEQFF. V usage is TRBV2 and J usage is TRBJ2-1; perhaps TRBD1 as D (5 bases). Germline V gene data show CDR1 as SNHLY and CDR2 as FYNNEI. Trimming took off 8 bases at V and 2 bases at J, with 13 bases between the two ends. CDR3 size: 14 residues.

This chain joins TRBV7-8 and TRBJ2-3; D unresolved. V lost 4 bases, J lost 3 bases, and 14 bases lay in between. The CDR3 length is 15 residues. Germline V gene sequence: CDR1 SGHVS, CDR2 FQNEAQ. CDR3 sequence: CASSSPTRFTDTQYF. CDR3 DNA sequence: TGTGCCAGCAGCTCCCCGACCAGGTTTACAGATACGCAGTATTTT.

The chain links TRBV6-5 to TRBJ1-1; TRBD1 is a possible D gene (5 bases). Germline-derived CDR1 and CDR2 are MNHEY and SVGAGI. V was pared by 8 bases and J by 1 base, with 11 bases between. The CDR3 covers 13 residues. CDR3 protein: CASGQGGNTEAFF. Here the CDR3 DNA reads TGTGCCAGCGGGCAGGGTGGGAACACTGAAGCTTTCTTT.

This chain links TRBV28 with TRBJ1-6; D gene uncertain. The CDR3 covers 14 residues. Per germline, CDR1 MDHEN and CDR2 SYDVKM. Trimming pared 2 bases from V and 6 bases from J, leaving 8 bases between. CDR3 sequence reads: CASSLGRVNSPLHF. The CDR3, as DNA: TGTGCCAGCAGTTTAGGACGGGTTAATTCACCCCTCCACTTT.

The chain combines TRBV9 with TRBJ1-1, with D uncertain. Germline lookup yields CDR1 SGDLS and CDR2 YYNGEE. V was clipped by 3 bases and J by 8 bases, with 11 bases between them. The CDR3 runs to 12 residues. CDR3 coding DNA: TGTGCCAGCAGCGCTGGCAGCTCGGAAGCTTTCTTT. Translating it yields CASSAGSSEAFF.

The rearrangement links TRBV19 to TRBJ2-1; TRBD2 matches 10 bases. This CDR3 has 16 residues. V trimming: 3 bases; J trimming: 9 bases; junction bases outside the gene matches: 11. Germline V gene data show CDR1 as LNHDA and CDR2 as SQIVND (reference sequence). CDR3 sequence reads: CASSIFGAGGSGEQFF. The CDR3 nucleotides are TGTGCCAGTAGTATTTTTGGAGCGGGGGGGTCTGGTGAGCAGTTCTTC.

The chain links TRBV27 to TRBJ2-1; 15 bases align to TRBD2. From germline, CDR1 is MNHEY and CDR2 SMNVEV (reference sequence). This CDR3 region has 20 residues. V gave up 0 bases and J gave up 0 bases; unmatched junction bases: 6. The CDR3 nucleotides are TGTGCCAGCAGTTTATCCGGGACTAGCGGGGGGCGAAGCTCCTACAATGAGCAGTTCTTC. It is translated as CASSLSGTSGGRSSYNEQFF.